Listed here are 5 T cell receptor beta chains from one sample, sequenced in a study of regulatory T cells in long-lasting Graves disease. Through Arm-PCR of CDR3 regions and iRepertoire HTBI primers, TCR beta libraries were built. TCRdb processed the multiplex PCR reads anew with MiXCR; each CDR3 protein has one entry. The sample has some 340,000 distinct CDR3 sequences; 12% are singletons. Regarding time point: newly diagnosed GD, antithyroid drugs for less than 3 months. RNA extracted from PBMCs served as the sequencing template. The same sample was also used in a study of T cells in Graves' hyperthyroidism and ophthalmopathy.

Material: peripheral blood mononuclear cells (PBMCs), obtained at new diagnosis, from a patient treated with antithyroid drugs. Source of these receptors: a woman aged 18-29 years with Graves disease.

The sample holds many counts of this clonotype. The CDR3 nucleotides read TGCAGCGTTGTAATTCGACAGGCCCCGGGGAATGAGCAGTTCTTC. Translation gives CSVVIRQAPGNEQFF. The gene calls are TRBV29-1 and TRBJ2-1; D might be TRBD1 (6 bases). This CDR3 comprises 15 residues. The germline V and J ends were trimmed by 4 bases and 7 bases, with 20 bases remaining between them. Germline values: CDR1 SQVTM, CDR2 ANQGSEA.

This chain links TRBV12-3 or TRBV12-4 with TRBJ2-5; TRBD2 matches at 7 bases. V was clipped by 5 bases and J by 3 bases; unmatched bases: 6. CDR3 length: 14 amino acids. In DNA, the CDR3 is TGTGCCAGCAGTCCAAGCGGACTAGAAGAGACCCAGTACTTC. It translates to CASSPSGLEETQYF.

The chain joins TRBV19 to TRBJ1-5; no clear D gene. Germline CDR1 is LNHDA and CDR2 is SQIVND (reference sequence). The V end lost 7 bases, the J end lost 7 bases, and 20 bases lay between the germline ends. This CDR3 spans 15 amino acids. The CDR3 coding sequence is TGTGCCAGTAACGGGGAGGATTTTTGGAACCAGCCCCAGCATTTT. This translates into CASNGEDFWNQPQHF. The full variable domain, its missing parts supplied by reference TRBV19 and TRBJ1-5, is DGGITQSPKYLFRKEGQNVTLSCEQNLNHDAMYWYRQDPGQGLRLIYYSQIVNDFQKGDIAEGYSVSREKKESFPLTVTSAQKNPTAFYLCASNGEDFWNQPQHFGDGTRLSIL.

This clonotype was observed many times. The chain couples TRBV4-1 to TRBJ2-1; 8 nucleotides match TRBD2. This CDR3 has 15 residues. CDR1 and CDR2 from the germline V gene are MGHRA and YSYEKL. V gave up 3 bases and J gave up 11 bases; unmatched junction bases: 12. This CDR3 is CASSHVLAALTQQFF. The DNA for the CDR3 is TGCGCCAGCAGCCACGTACTAGCGGCCCTGACCCAGCAGTTCTTC.

This clonotype was seen repeatedly, ten times or more. J is TRBJ2-5 and V is TRBV4-2; 7 bases are a match to TRBD2. Trimming removed 1 base from V and 1 base from J; junction bases left unmatched: 0. Germline CDR1 is LGHNA and CDR2 is YNFKEQ. The CDR3 runs 14 residues. This chain's CDR3 is CASSQGGGQETQYF. The CDR3 DNA is TGTGCCAGCAGCCAAGGGGGGGGCCAAGAGACCCAGTACTTC.